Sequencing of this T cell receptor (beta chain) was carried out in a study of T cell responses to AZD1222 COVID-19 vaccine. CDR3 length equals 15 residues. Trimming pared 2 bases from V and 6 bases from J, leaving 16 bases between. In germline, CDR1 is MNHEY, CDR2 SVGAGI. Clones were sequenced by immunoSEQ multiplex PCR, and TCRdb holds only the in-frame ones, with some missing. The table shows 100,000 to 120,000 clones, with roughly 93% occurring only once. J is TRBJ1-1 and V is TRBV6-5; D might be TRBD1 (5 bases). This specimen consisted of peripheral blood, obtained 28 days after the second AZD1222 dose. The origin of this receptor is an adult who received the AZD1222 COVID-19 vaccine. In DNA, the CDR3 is TGTGCCAGCAGTTACGGGGGTACCCCGTTATCTGAAGCTTTCTTT. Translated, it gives CASSYGGTPLSEAFF.